This T cell receptor (beta chain) was profiled in a study of T cells expressing NK-cell markers. Study at large: Sorted CD3+CD56+NKG2C+, CD3+CD56+NKG2C- and CD3+CD56-NKG2C+ T cells supplied TCR beta repertoires. One of eight sequenced donors was HCMV-seronegative; the other seven were seropositive. Study-wide results and limits: A range of about 1.0-7.5% of CD8+ T cells consisted of dominant NKG2C+ clonotypes in a handful of donors. Nothing established the HCMV specificity of expanded NKG2C+ T cell clones.

TCRdb re-called the 5' RACE reads, yielding one record per CDR3 amino acid sequence without DNA. The sample totals about 460,000 distinct CDR3 sequences; its top ten clones hold 1.4% to 1.5%. CDR3 length equals 17 residues. Germline V gives CDR1 SGHAT, CDR2 FQNNGV. With regard to this clonotype: Its antigen is still unknown.

The chain has TRBV11-2 and TRBJ2-5; TCRdb selects TRBD2, and the lack of DNA leaves this call unchecked. The sample taken for sequencing was blood T cells: a sorted CD56 or NKG2C T cell subset, CD4+ or CD8+ T cells, or bulk PBMC T cells (not recorded which). The receptor comes from a woman aged 50 to 60 in good health. The CDR3 region is CASSLKLAGGVKETQYF.